A single sample is the source of the 14 T cell receptor beta chains below, sequenced in a study of blood T cell repertoires in COVID-19. Method: immunoSEQ multiplex PCR; TCRdb's copy keeps in-frame clones and lacks some. The sample shows some 250,000 clones, around 86% of them seen only once. The sequencing input was peripheral blood. The receptors shown here come from a woman in her twenties or thirties who had recovered from COVID-19.

This clone came up once. The CDR3 loop is CASSYYGQDNSPLHF. CDR3 DNA: TGTGCCAGCAGTTACTATGGACAGGATAATTCACCCCTCCACTTT. The V gene is TRBV6-5, the J gene TRBJ1-6; 7 nucleotides match TRBD1. With V trimmed by 1 base and J by 5 bases, 2 bases remained unmatched. This CDR3 is 15 amino acids long. The germline gives CDR1 MNHEY, CDR2 SVGAGI.

J is TRBJ2-7 and V is TRBV3-1 (or the pseudogene TRBV3-2); no clear D gene. Per the germline V gene, CDR1 is LGHDT and CDR2 is YNNKEL (reference sequence). Trimming cost V 1 base and J 2 bases, with 9 bases left between them. This CDR3 has 14 residues. DNA of the CDR3: TGTGCCAGCAGCCAAGGGCTAGATCCCTACGAGCAGTACTTC. Translation gives CASSQGLDPYEQYF.

J is TRBJ1-3 and V is TRBV19; the match to TRBD1 covers 8 bases. V shed 6 bases and J 0 bases; nucleotides not matched to a gene: 4. Germline CDR1 and CDR2: LNHDA and SQIVND (reference sequence). This CDR3 is built from 15 residues. CDR3 in DNA: TGTGCCAGTAGAATGGACAGGGACTCTGGAAACACCATATATTTT. The encoded protein is CASRMDRDSGNTIYF.

This clone appeared a single time. The DNA for the CDR3 is TGTGCCAGCAGTTTAAGCGGGGGGGCCCACGAGCAGTACTTC. Residues: CASSLSGGAHEQYF. The chain joins TRBV2 to TRBJ2-7, with TRBD2 matching 10 bases. The germline V gene has CDR1 SNHLY and CDR2 FYNNEI. Trimming cost V 5 bases and J 5 bases; bases outside gene matches: 6. This CDR3 contains 14 residues.

This sequence joins TRBV2 and TRBJ1-2; maybe TRBD1 (6 bases). Trimming pared 6 bases from V and 6 bases from J, leaving 14 bases between. Germline assignment: CDR1 SNHLY and CDR2 FYNNEI. The CDR3 length is 13 residues. This CDR3 reads CASSPRGLNGYTF. The CDR3 region has the DNA TGTGCCAGCAGCCCCAGGGGCTTGAATGGCTACACCTTC.

The V and J genes are TRBV5-4 and TRBJ2-2, with 9 bases identical to TRBD1. The CDR3 sequence is 15 residues long. In germline, CDR1 is SGHNT, CDR2 YYREEE (reference sequence). V shed 3 bases, J shed 5 bases, and the junction held 5 bases outside the gene matches. The CDR3 nucleotides are TGTGCCAGCAGCTCGGGACAGGGACAGACCGGGGAGCTGTTTTTT. The encoded protein is CASSSGQGQTGELFF. The entire variable domain, with the rest obtained from reference TRBV5-4 and TRBJ2-2, is as follows: ETGVTQSPTHLIKTRGQQVTLRCSSQSGHNTVSWYQQALGQGPQFIFQYYREEENGRGNFPPRFSGLQFPNYSSELNVNALELDDSALYLCASSSGQGQTGELFFGEGSRLTVL.

This clone was found a few times. This sequence joins TRBV19 and TRBJ1-1; the match to TRBD1 covers 8 bases. This CDR3 is 16 amino acids long. V lost 5 bases to trimming and J lost 5 bases; unmatched junction nucleotides: 13. CDR1 and CDR2 from the germline V gene are LNHDA and SQIVND (reference sequence). CDR3 loop: CASSPQGDSSSTEAFF. In DNA form, the CDR3 reads TGTGCCAGTAGTCCACAGGGGGACAGCAGCTCTACTGAAGCTTTCTTT.

This clone has ten or more counts. The CDR3 is CASSRDINYGYTF. CDR3 DNA sequence: TGTGCCAGCAGCAGGGACATTAACTATGGCTACACCTTC. The chain couples TRBV2 to TRBJ1-2, with D possibly being TRBD1 (6 bases). Germline CDR1 SNHLY, CDR2 FYNNEI. Trimming took off 6 bases at V and 1 base at J, with 9 bases between the two ends. CDR3 length: 13 amino acids.

This chain uses TRBV18 with TRBJ2-1, with TRBD2 matching 9 bases. The germline CDR1 and CDR2 sequences are KGHSH and LQKENI. With 3 bases clipped from V and 4 bases from J, the junction kept 13 bases outside the gene matches. This CDR3 contains 18 residues. The CDR3 DNA sequence: TGTGCCAGCTCACCGAGTGTTGGTAGCGGGGGTTCTTACAATGAGCAGTTCTTC. This translates into CASSPSVGSGGSYNEQFF.

This chain connects TRBV5-1 to TRBJ2-1; 7 bases are shared with TRBD1. Trimming cost V 4 bases and J 8 bases; bases outside gene matches: 6. The CDR3 covers 13 residues. Per germline, CDR1 SGHRS and CDR2 YFSETQ. The CDR3, as DNA: TGCGCCAGCAGCGTGACAGGGTTGGATGAGCAGTTCTTC. Translation: CASSVTGLDEQFF.

To note about this clone: The same CDR3 arises from other DNA sequences in this sample as well. V is TRBV9 and J is TRBJ2-2; D uncertain. V was pared by 0 bases and J by 6 bases, with 6 bases between. The CDR3 spans 13 residues. Germline V CDR1 and CDR2: SGDLS, YYNGEE. The DNA for the CDR3 is TGTGCCAGCAGCGTAGCGAGCCCCGGGGAGCTGTTTTTT. It codes for CASSVASPGELFF. The complete variable domain, with remaining parts taken from reference TRBV9 and TRBJ2-2, reads DSGVTQTPKHLITATGQRVTLRCSPRSGDLSVYWYQQSLDQGLQFLIQYYNGEERAKGNILERFSAQQFPDLHSELNLSSLELGDSALYFCASSVASPGELFFGEGSRLTVL.

V and J are TRBV13 and TRBJ2-2; D ambiguous. The V and J ends lost 9 bases and 7 bases respectively, with 15 bases between them. The V gene's germline CDR1 is PRHDT and CDR2 FYEKMQ (reference sequence). The CDR3 runs to 13 residues. This chain's CDR3 is CASTNVRVGELFF. DNA for the CDR3: TGTGCCAGTACCAACGTCCGGGTCGGGGAGCTGTTTTTT.

The rearrangement uses TRBV7-2 and TRBJ2-7, with D tentatively TRBD1 (6 bases). The V end lost 1 base, the J end lost 2 bases, and 12 bases lay between the germline ends. CDR1 is SGHTA, CDR2 FQGNSA, per germline. The CDR3 consists of 15 residues. The DNA for the CDR3 is TGTGCCAGCAGCTTAGTGGGGCAGGGGACCTACGAGCAGTACTTC. It yields the protein CASSLVGQGTYEQYF.

The CDR3 sequence is CASSPRLAGGLYEQYF. CDR3 DNA: TGTGCCAGCAGCCCCCGACTAGCGGGGGGGCTATACGAGCAGTACTTC. The chain carries TRBV3-1 (or the pseudogene TRBV3-2) and TRBJ2-7; TRBD2 matches at 14 bases. The CDR3 covers 16 residues. Per germline, CDR1 LGHDT and CDR2 YNNKEL (reference sequence). V shed 4 bases and J 4 bases; nucleotides not matched to a gene: 6.